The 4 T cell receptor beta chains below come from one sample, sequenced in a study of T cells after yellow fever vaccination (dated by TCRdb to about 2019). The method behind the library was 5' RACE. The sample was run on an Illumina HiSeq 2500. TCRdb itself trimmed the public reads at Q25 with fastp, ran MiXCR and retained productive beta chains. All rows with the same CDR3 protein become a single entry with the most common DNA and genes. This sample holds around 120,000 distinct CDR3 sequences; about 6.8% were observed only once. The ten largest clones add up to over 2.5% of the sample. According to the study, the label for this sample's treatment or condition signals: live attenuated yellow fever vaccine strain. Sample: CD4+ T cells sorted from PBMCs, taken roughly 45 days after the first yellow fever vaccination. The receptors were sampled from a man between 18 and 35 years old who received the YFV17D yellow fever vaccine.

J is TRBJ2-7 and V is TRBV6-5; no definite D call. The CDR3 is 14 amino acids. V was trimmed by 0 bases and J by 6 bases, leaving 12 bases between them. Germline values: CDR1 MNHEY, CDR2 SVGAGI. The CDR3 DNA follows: TGTGCCAGCAGTTACTCCGCCAGGAGCTCCGAGCAGTACTTC. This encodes CASSYSARSSEQYF.

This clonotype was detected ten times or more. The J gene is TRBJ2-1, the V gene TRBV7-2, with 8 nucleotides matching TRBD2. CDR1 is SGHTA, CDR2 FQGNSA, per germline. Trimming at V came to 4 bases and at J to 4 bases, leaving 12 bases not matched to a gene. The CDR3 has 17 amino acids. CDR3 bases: TGTGCCAGCAGCTCGAGAGGGCGGACTAGCAGATACAATGAGCAGTTCTTC. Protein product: CASSSRGRTSRYNEQFF.

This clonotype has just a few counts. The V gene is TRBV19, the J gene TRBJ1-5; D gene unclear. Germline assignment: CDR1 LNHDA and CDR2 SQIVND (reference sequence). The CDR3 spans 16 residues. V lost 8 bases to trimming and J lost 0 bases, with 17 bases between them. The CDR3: CASVLGSANSNQPQHF. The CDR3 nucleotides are TGTGCCAGTGTTTTAGGATCAGCTAATAGCAATCAGCCCCAGCATTTT.

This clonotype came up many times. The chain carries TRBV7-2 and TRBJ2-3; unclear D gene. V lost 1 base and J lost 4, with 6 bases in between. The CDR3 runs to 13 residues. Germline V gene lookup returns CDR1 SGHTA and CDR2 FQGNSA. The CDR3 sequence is CASSLDSPDTQYF. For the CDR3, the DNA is TGTGCCAGCAGCTTAGACAGCCCAGATACGCAGTATTTT.